These T cell receptor beta chains were read from a single sample in a study of T cell responses to AZD1222 COVID-19 vaccine. Produced via immunoSEQ multiplex PCR; TCRdb's table is partial and in-frame only. This sample has some 200,000 clones; approximately 92% occur once, and the top ten carry more than 9%. Sequenced material: peripheral blood, taken on day 0 of AZD1222 vaccination. The receptors stem from an adult in good health. Both conserved end residues are part of each CDR3. Fields, in order: V gene, D gene, J gene, clone size, CDR3 DNA, CDR3 protein. The D gene is left open where the match is weak. The size of a clone is reported for some rows only, either as once, few or many, or as a class for expanded clones.

TRBV27	.	TRBJ1-1	.	TGTGCCAGCCTGATACAGGGTTCGACTGAAGCTTTCTTT	CASLIQGSTEAFF
TRBV5-4	TRBD2	TRBJ2-1	.	TGTGCCAGCAGCTTGGCTATGGGCGGGAGGGCCTACAATGAGCAGTTCTTC	CASSLAMGGRAYNEQFF
TRBV29-1	.	TRBJ1-2	.	TGCAGCGTTGAAACGGGTTCTAACTATGGCTACACCTTC	CSVETGSNYGYTF
TRBV28	.	TRBJ1-2	.	TGTGCCAGCAGTTTATACGGCAGGGACTATGGCTACACCTTC	CASSLYGRDYGYTF
TRBV5-1	TRBD1	TRBJ2-2	.	TGCGCCAGCAGCTTGGCCGCGAGGACAGGGGATACCGGGGAGCTGTTTTTT	CASSLAARTGDTGELFF
TRBV18	TRBD2	TRBJ2-7	.	TGTGCCAGCTCACCACAGGAGACTAGCGGGAACGAGCAGTACTTC	CASSPQETSGNEQYF
TRBV7-2	.	TRBJ1-2	few	TGTGCCAGCAGCTTAGCCACAGCTGGGCTAGATGGCTACACCTTC	CASSLATAGLDGYTF
TRBV6-2/TRBV6-3	.	TRBJ1-3	.	TGTGCCAGCAGTCGCGACACGGACACGACTGGAAACACCGTATATTTT	CASSRDTDTTGNTVYF
TRBV4-1	.	TRBJ2-3	.	TGCGCCAGCAGCCAAGAAACGACAGATACGCAGTATTTT	CASSQETTDTQYF
TRBV6-4	.	TRBJ1-2	once	TGTGCCAGCAGTGAGAATCTGGGGTCCGGCTATGGCTACACCTTC	CASSENLGSGYGYTF
TRBV21-1	.	TRBJ1-4	.	TGTGCCAGCAGCAACGAAAGGGCCACAGGGGTATATGAAAAACTGTTTTTT	CASSNERATGVYEKLFF
TRBV25-1	TRBD1	TRBJ1-6	.	TGTGCCAGCAACACCGGGACAGGGGGTTCACCCCTCCACTTT	CASNTGTGGSPLHF
TRBV14	.	TRBJ1-1	once	TGTGCCAGCAGCCAAGGGGTTGGCGGGACTGAAGCTTTCTTT	CASSQGVGGTEAFF
TRBV19	TRBD1	TRBJ1-2	.	TGTGCCAGTAGTATAAACAGGGGTTTCGGCTATGGCTACACCTTC	CASSINRGFGYGYTF
TRBV19	.	TRBJ1-5	.	TGTGCCAGTAGGGGAACAGCGGCCAATCAGCCCCAGCATTTT	CASRGTAANQPQHF
TRBV7-9	.	TRBJ1-2	few	TGTGCCAGCAGCTTAAGTCTGGGAAACGGCTACACCTTC	CASSLSLGNGYTF
TRBV4-3	.	TRBJ2-2	.	TGCGCCAGCAGCCTCAGTTTAGGGCTAACCGGGGAGCTGTTTTTT	CASSLSLGLTGELFF
TRBV30	.	TRBJ1-4	.	TGTGCCTGGAGTGGGGGGCCGAATGAAAAACTGTTTTTT	CAWSGGPNEKLFF
TRBV5-4	.	TRBJ2-2	.	TGTGCCAGCAGCTTGTCCGGGGAGCTGTTTTTT	CASSLSGELFF
TRBV4-2	TRBD2	TRBJ2-5	.	TGTGCCAGCAGCCTCACAGCTAGCGGGAGTAGAGAGACCCAGTACTTC	CASSLTASGSRETQYF
TRBV5-4	.	TRBJ1-1	.	TGTGCCAGCAGCCCGGAGGGGGTTACTGAAGCTTTCTTT	CASSPEGVTEAFF
TRBV28	TRBD1	TRBJ1-4	.	TGTGCCAGCAGTTTATCGCCACCGGGACAGTATAATGAAAAACTGTTTTTT	CASSLSPPGQYNEKLFF
TRBV2	TRBD2	TRBJ2-3	.	TGTGCCAGCAGAAGCGGGGGGCCCACAGATACGCAGTATTTT	CASRSGGPTDTQYF
TRBV7-9	.	TRBJ2-7	.	TGTGCCAGCAGCCTACGCGGAGGCCACGAGCAGTACTTC	CASSLRGGHEQYF
TRBV4-2	TRBD2	TRBJ2-5	.	TGTGCCAGCAGCCAGAGACTAGCGGGGGGGCTGGAGACCCAGTACTTC	CASSQRLAGGLETQYF
TRBV7-2	.	TRBJ1-2	.	TGTGCCAGCAGCTTGAATTCGGGCCTCTATGGCTACACCTTC	CASSLNSGLYGYTF
TRBV24-1	TRBD1	TRBJ1-1	.	TGTGCCACCAGGGACAGGCTATCCGCTGAAGCTTTCTTT	CATRDRLSAEAFF
TRBV28	TRBD1	TRBJ1-6	.	TGTGCCAGCAGTTCGGGACAGGGCAATTCACCCCTCCACTTT	CASSSGQGNSPLHF
TRBV14	.	TRBJ1-2	.	TGTGCCAGCAGCCAAGTTGGAGGAGCCTATGGCTACACCTTC	CASSQVGGAYGYTF
TRBV5-4	TRBD2	TRBJ2-2	.	TGTGCCAGCAGCCCAAGCGGGGGCTATTACACCGGGGAGCTGTTTTTT	CASSPSGGYYTGELFF
TRBV2	.	TRBJ1-1	.	TGTGCCAGCAGTGAGGGTACGAGGTGGGACGAAGCTTTCTTT	CASSEGTRWDEAFF
TRBV19	TRBD1	TRBJ1-6	once	TGTGCCAGTAGTTTAGGGACAGAGAATTCACCCCTCCACTTT	CASSLGTENSPLHF
TRBV7-9	.	TRBJ2-2	.	TGTGCCAGCAGCCCCGGGAGCGTAACCGGGGAGCTGTTTTTT	CASSPGSVTGELFF
TRBV11-2	TRBD1	TRBJ2-7	.	TGTGCCAGCAGCTTAGAACGTCCGAGACAGGGGGCAAACTACGAGCAGTACTTC	CASSLERPRQGANYEQYF
TRBV7-2	.	TRBJ1-6	.	TGTGCCAGCAGCCGGGTGGTTTCACCCCTCCACTTT	CASSRVVSPLHF
TRBV6-5	TRBD2	TRBJ2-7	.	TGTGCCAGCAGTTTACGGGGCGGGAGCGGAGGTTACGAGCAGTACTTC	CASSLRGGSGGYEQYF
TRBV11-3	.	TRBJ2-1	.	TGTGCCAGCAGCTCTGGCTACAATGAGCAGTTCTTC	CASSSGYNEQFF
TRBV6-5	.	TRBJ1-5	.	TGTGCCAGCGGGGGCAATCAGCCCCAGCATTTT	CASGGNQPQHF
TRBV15	TRBD1	TRBJ1-5	few	TGTGCCACCAGCAGATCGCTGGGACAGCTTAGCAATCAGCCCCAGCATTTT	CATSRSLGQLSNQPQHF
TRBV2	.	TRBJ1-1	.	TGTGCCAGCAAAGGGTTTGACACTGAAGCTTTCTTT	CASKGFDTEAFF
TRBV7-9	TRBD2	TRBJ2-2	once	TGTGCCAGCAGCTCCTACGGACTAGCGGGAGGCACCGGGGAGCTGTTTTTT	CASSSYGLAGGTGELFF
TRBV14	.	TRBJ1-1	.	TGTGCCAGCAGCCAAGCCAATCTCGACACTGAAGCTTTCTTT	CASSQANLDTEAFF
TRBV27	TRBD1	TRBJ1-1	.	TGTGCCAGCAGCCCTATTCAAGACAGGGGAAAGGCTTTCTTT	CASSPIQDRGKAFF
TRBV6-5	TRBD1	TRBJ1-2	.	TGTGCCAGCAGTCAGACAGGACAGGGTGGCTACACCTTC	CASSQTGQGGYTF
TRBV6-5	TRBD1	TRBJ1-5	.	TGTGCCAGCAGTTACTCCGGACAGGGGTCCCAGCCCCAGCATTTT	CASSYSGQGSQPQHF